This T cell receptor (beta chain) was sequenced during a study of T cells after yellow fever vaccination. Study-wide findings and caveats: In post-booster samples, most primary-vaccination clones reappeared (about 96% CD4, approximately 91% CD8).

As regards this clonotype: Its antigen is currently unknown.

The TCR cDNA carried a universal primer site and UMIs from 5'RACE template switching. Via MiXCR, TCRdb re-called the 5' RACE reads, giving one row per CDR3 protein. In the table there are more than 95,000 distinct CDR3 sequences, 15% of which are singletons. The TCR originated in a man in his late teens or twenties who received the YFV17D yellow fever vaccine. The material was CD8+ T cells sorted from PBMCs, obtained 5 days after the yellow fever booster vaccination.

The CDR3 region is CASSPTAQSASPLHF. CDR3 nucleotide sequence: TGTGCCAGCAGCCCCACCGCCCAGAGTGCTTCACCCCTCCACTTT. The V call is TRBV5-5, the J call TRBJ1-6; D ambiguous. V lost 4 bases, J lost 9 bases, and 17 bases lay in between. Germline V gene lookup returns CDR1 SGHKS and CDR2 YYEKEE (reference sequence). The CDR3 has 15 residues.